Listed here are 15 T cell receptor beta chains from one sample, sequenced in a study of a mutant IDH1 vaccine in newly diagnosed glioma. The assay was immunoSEQ multiplex PCR, and TCRdb's table has in-frame clones only and misses some. Of tens of thousands of clones listed, around 87% are singletons. These TCRs' antigens remain unknown. Time point given: week 35, safety follow-up. Doses of 300 ug of mutant IDH1 20-mer peptide were given with topical imiquimod. Source: PBMCs, taken from a glioma patient whose treatment included an IDH1 peptide vaccine. The origin of the receptors is a man aged 25 to 40 with glioma.

The chain links TRBV4-1 to TRBJ1-4, with TRBD1 as a possible D gene (6 bases). The germline V and J ends were trimmed by 0 bases and 2 bases, with 10 bases remaining between them. The CDR3 loop spans 16 amino acids. Germline CDR1 reads MGHRA; CDR2 reads YSYEKL. In DNA form, the CDR3 reads TGCGCCAGCAGCCAAGATGGGGGCCTTACTAATGAAAAACTGTTTTTT. It is translated as CASSQDGGLTNEKLFF.

Written as DNA, the CDR3 is TGTGCCAGCAGTGTCTCAAGGGGTGCCAATCAGCCCCAGCATTTT. Its translation is CASSVSRGANQPQHF. J is TRBJ1-5 and V is TRBV2; a possible D gene is TRBD1 (5 bases). The V gene lost 4 bases and the J gene lost 3 bases, with 13 bases spanning the gap. Germline V CDR1 and CDR2: SNHLY, FYNNEI. The CDR3 is 15 amino acids.

The chain links TRBV18 to TRBJ1-1; D not certain. This CDR3 region has 14 residues. The V gene's germline CDR1 is KGHSH and CDR2 LQKENI. V lost 1 base and J 2 bases, leaving 8 bases between the germline ends. CDR3 amino acids: CASSPLSSNTEAFF. CDR3 sequence (DNA): TGTGCCAGCTCACCACTGTCAAGCAACACTGAAGCTTTCTTT.

The sample holds one count of this clone. This chain's CDR3 is CASSHGDTRGEQFF. In DNA, the CDR3 is TGTGCCAGCAGCCACGGGGACACACGAGGGGAGCAGTTCTTC. The rearrangement links TRBV28 to TRBJ2-1; possible D gene TRBD1, 6 bases. The CDR3 is 14 amino acids. Trimming took off 6 bases at V and 10 bases at J, with 19 bases between the two ends. Germline V gene sequence: CDR1 MDHEN, CDR2 SYDVKM. The whole variable domain, filled in from reference TRBV28 and TRBJ2-1, reads DVKVTQSSRYLVKRTGEKVFLECVQDMDHENMFWYRQDPGLGLRLIYFSYDVKMKEKGDIPEGYSVSREKKERFSLILESASTNQTSMYLCASSHGDTRGEQFFGPGTRLTVL.

The rearrangement links TRBV7-9 to TRBJ2-6; 7 nucleotides line up with TRBD1. This CDR3 comprises 18 residues. With 0 bases clipped from V and 0 bases from J, the junction kept 5 bases outside the gene matches. The germline CDR1 and CDR2 sequences are SEHNR and FQNEAQ (reference sequence). The DNA of the CDR3 is TGTGCCAGCAGCTTAGCGTGGAGACAGGGCTCTGGGGCCAACGTCCTGACTTTC. This codes for CASSLAWRQGSGANVLTF.

This chain links TRBV21-1 with TRBJ2-5. TRBV21-1 is a pseudogene segment. The CDR3 has 16 amino acids. CDR3 protein: CASSTSLVCPARTQYF. DNA of the CDR3: TGTGCCAGCAGCACCTCCCTGGTGTGTCCGGCGAGGACCCAGTACTTC.

The rearrangement links TRBV2 to TRBJ1-5, with unresolved D. This CDR3 spans 13 amino acids. Germline CDR1 is SNHLY and CDR2 is FYNNEI. Trimming stripped 4 bases from V and 9 bases from J, with 13 bases between. CDR3 region: CASSGMTGRPQHF. The CDR3 DNA sequence: TGTGCCAGCAGTGGCATGACTGGGAGGCCCCAGCATTTT.

The chain combines TRBV19 with TRBJ2-2; the D gene is possibly TRBD1 (5 bases). V lost 5 bases and J lost 2, with 9 bases in between. The germline gives CDR1 LNHDA, CDR2 SQIVND (reference sequence). CDR3 length: 14 amino acids. The CDR3 DNA reads TGTGCCAGTAGTCCCAGGACAAACACCGGGGAGCTGTTTTTT. Protein sequence: CASSPRTNTGELFF.

The V call is TRBV5-1, the J call TRBJ2-1; 14 positions agree with TRBD2. This CDR3 has 15 amino acids. The germline V gene encodes CDR1 SGHRS and CDR2 YFSETQ. The V gene end was trimmed by 3 bases and the J gene end by 8 bases; junction bases not matched to a gene: 4. For the CDR3, the DNA is TGCGCCAGCAGCTGGGGGACTAGCGGGAGCGATGAGCAGTTCTTC. It yields the protein CASSWGTSGSDEQFF.

The chain uses TRBV4-3 and TRBJ1-2, with 7 bases lining up with TRBD1. Per the germline V gene, CDR1 is LGHNA and CDR2 is YSLEER. This CDR3 contains 15 residues. V was clipped by 0 bases and J by 2 bases; unmatched bases: 3. The CDR3 DNA sequence: TGCGCCAGCAGCCAAGATAGGGGGCTAAACTATGGCTACACCTTC. Translation: CASSQDRGLNYGYTF.

The chain employs TRBV5-1 and TRBJ1-1; TRBD1 aligns across 7 bases. V dropped 0 bases and J dropped 4; count of bases not matched to a gene: 6. CDR1 SGHRS and CDR2 YFSETQ come from the germline V gene. The CDR3 covers 15 residues. The CDR3 loop reads CASSLGTGVSTEAFF. The CDR3 region has the DNA TGCGCCAGCAGCTTGGGTACAGGGGTGAGCACTGAAGCTTTCTTT.

The chain uses TRBV4-3 and TRBJ1-1, with no clear D. The CDR3 loop spans 16 amino acids. Germline V gene lookup returns CDR1 LGHNA and CDR2 YSLEER. V shed 1 base and J shed 1 base, with 13 bases lying between them. CDR3 bases: TGCGCCAGCAGCCAAGTCGCCGGTTCGGGGAACACTGAAGCTTTCTTT. Its translation is CASSQVAGSGNTEAFF.

This clone has just one count. The rearrangement joins TRBV6-5 to TRBJ1-1; D unresolved. V lost 6 bases, J lost 1 base, and 9 bases lay in between. The CDR3 extends over 13 amino acids. The V gene's germline CDR1 is MNHEY and CDR2 SVGAGI. CDR3 protein: CASSPSENTEAFF. The CDR3 bases are TGTGCCAGCAGCCCGTCGGAGAACACTGAAGCTTTCTTT.

The gene calls are TRBV7-8 and TRBJ2-5; 7 nucleotides line up with TRBD1. The closer fit of TRBJ2-7 to the DNA end suggests the J call may be wrong. The V gene's germline CDR1 is SGHVS and CDR2 FQNEAQ. The CDR3 has 13 amino acids. In DNA form, the CDR3 reads TGTGCCAGCAGCGAAGGACAGGCCTACGAGCAGTACTTC. Its translation: CASSEGQAYEQYF.

The J gene is TRBJ1-1, the V gene TRBV27; 7 nucleotides match TRBD1. The CDR3 runs to 13 residues. The germline V gene encodes CDR1 MNHEY and CDR2 SMNVEV (reference sequence). J lost 1 base, V lost 5 bases, and 1 base had no gene match. The chain's CDR3 is CASSGTANTEAFF. The CDR3 DNA reads TGTGCCAGCAGTGGGACAGCGAACACTGAAGCTTTCTTT.